One sample yielded the 2 T cell receptor beta chains listed below, sequenced in a study of identical twins. One entry per CDR3 protein results from TCRdb running MiXCR on the 5' RACE reads. The table has approximately 700,000 distinct CDR3 sequences, 5.5% to 6.5% seen once; the top ten hold 1.5% to 2%. Sequencing used naive T cells sorted from blood. The receptors derive from a man aged 18 to 29 in good health.

This chain uses TRBV4-1 with TRBJ1-1; no clear D gene. Germline-derived CDR1 and CDR2 are MGHRA and YSYEKL. The CDR3 sequence is 15 residues long. V shed 4 bases and J shed 0 bases, with 12 bases lying between them. Here the CDR3 DNA reads TGCGCCAGCAGCCCTCGTGGACTCATGAACACTGAAGCTTTCTTT. Amino acids: CASSPRGLMNTEAFF.

Many counts were recorded for this clonotype. The V gene is TRBV12-3 or TRBV12-4, the J gene TRBJ2-3, with TRBD1 as a possible D gene (6 bases). The CDR3 consists of 14 residues. The ends were cut back, 5 bases at V and 2 bases at J, with 11 bases in the middle. The CDR3 DNA follows: TGTGCCAGCAGTACCGGACAGACCACAGATACGCAGTATTTT. Its protein is CASSTGQTTDTQYF.